This T cell receptor (beta chain) was recovered during a study of blood T cell repertoires in COVID-19. Assay used: immunoSEQ multiplex PCR; TCRdb lists only in-frame clones, some missing. The sample yields almost 500,000 clones, 70% to 90% seen once. CDR3 size: 13 residues. The sequence came from an older woman who had recovered from COVID-19. The genes are TRBV21-1 and TRBJ1-4; TRBD1 is the table's D call, not checked against the DNA. TRBV21-1 corresponds to a pseudogene. Input material: PBMCs or T cells enriched from blood (not recorded which). The CDR3 sequence: CASTHDRGEKLFF. The CDR3 DNA follows: TGTGCCAGCACCCATGACAGGGGTGAAAAACTGTTTTTT.